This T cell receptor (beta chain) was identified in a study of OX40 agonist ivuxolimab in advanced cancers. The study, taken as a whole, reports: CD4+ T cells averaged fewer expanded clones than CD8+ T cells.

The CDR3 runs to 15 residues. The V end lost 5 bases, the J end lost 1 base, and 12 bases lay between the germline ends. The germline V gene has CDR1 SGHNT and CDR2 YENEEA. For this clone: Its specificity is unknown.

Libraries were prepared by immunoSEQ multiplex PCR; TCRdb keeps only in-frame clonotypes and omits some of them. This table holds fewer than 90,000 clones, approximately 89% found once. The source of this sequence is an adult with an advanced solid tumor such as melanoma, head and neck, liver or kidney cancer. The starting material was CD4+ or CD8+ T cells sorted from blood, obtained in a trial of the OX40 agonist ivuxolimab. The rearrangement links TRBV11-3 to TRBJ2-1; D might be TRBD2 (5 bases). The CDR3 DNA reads TGTGCCAGCAGCCAGCGCAGCGGTTCCTACAATGAGCAGTTCTTC. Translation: CASSQRSGSYNEQFF.